This T cell receptor (beta chain) came from a study of CD8 T cells in Susac syndrome. General study points: The study recognized that the number of individuals in its TCR sequencing and HLA analysis was relatively small.

Of note for this clonotype: Its antigen is currently unknown.

Sequencing targeted TCR beta in T cells from blood (CD8+ and CD4+). When the RNA was reverse transcribed, random hexamers were used with an input of about 0.5 to 1 ug. The amplification used immunoSEQ multiplex PCR on TCR beta CDR3; it spanned 54 Vbeta and 13 Jbeta. TCRdb processed the immunoSEQ multiplex PCR reads anew with MiXCR; each CDR3 protein has one entry. Among 150,000 to 180,000 distinct CDR3 sequences listed, 94% were seen once. Germline V lookup: CDR1 SGHNT, CDR2 YYREEE (reference sequence). CDR3 length equals 14 residues. V lost 4 bases and J lost 1, with 11 bases in between. The origin of this receptor is a human donor with multiple sclerosis. Sequenced input: CD8+ T cells from PBMCs. This chain uses TRBV5-4 with TRBJ1-1, with a weak D call TRBD1 (5 bases). The CDR3 DNA reads as TGTGCCAGCAGCCCACAGGAACCGAACACTGAAGCTTTCTTT. This translates into CASSPQEPNTEAFF.